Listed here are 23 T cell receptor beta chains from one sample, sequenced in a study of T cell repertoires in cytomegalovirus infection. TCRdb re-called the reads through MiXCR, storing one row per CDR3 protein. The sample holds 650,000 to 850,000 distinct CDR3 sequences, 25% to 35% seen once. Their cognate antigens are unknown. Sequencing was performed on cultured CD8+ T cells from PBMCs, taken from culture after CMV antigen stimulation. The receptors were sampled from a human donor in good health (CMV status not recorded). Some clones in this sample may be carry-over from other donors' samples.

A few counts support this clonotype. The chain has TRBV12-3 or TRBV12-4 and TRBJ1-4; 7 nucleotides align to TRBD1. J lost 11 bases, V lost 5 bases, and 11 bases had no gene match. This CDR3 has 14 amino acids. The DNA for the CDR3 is TGTGCCAGCAGTGGTCGGACAGGCCGTCAGAAACTGTTTTTT. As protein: CASSGRTGRQKLFF.

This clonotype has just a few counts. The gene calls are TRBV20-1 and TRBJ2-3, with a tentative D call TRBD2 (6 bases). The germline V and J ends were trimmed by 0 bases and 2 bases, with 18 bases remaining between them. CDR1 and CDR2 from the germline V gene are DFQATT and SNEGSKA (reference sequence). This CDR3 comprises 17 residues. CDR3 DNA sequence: TGCAGTGCTAGAGATCTTGCCTTGCGGGATCCCACAGATACGCAGTATTTT. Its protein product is CSARDLALRDPTDTQYF.

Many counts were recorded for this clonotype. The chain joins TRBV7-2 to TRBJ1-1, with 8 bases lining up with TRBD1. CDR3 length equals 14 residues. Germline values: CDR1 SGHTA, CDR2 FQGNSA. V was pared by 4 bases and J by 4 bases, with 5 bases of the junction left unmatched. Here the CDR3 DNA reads TGTGCCAGCAGCTACCTGACAGGGGTCACTGAAGCTTTCTTT. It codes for CASSYLTGVTEAFF.

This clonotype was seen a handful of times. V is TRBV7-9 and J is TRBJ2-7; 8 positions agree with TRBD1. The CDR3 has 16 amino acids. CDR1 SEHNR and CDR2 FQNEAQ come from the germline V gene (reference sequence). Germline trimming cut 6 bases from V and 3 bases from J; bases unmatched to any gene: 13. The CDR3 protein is CASSPGQGKNYYEQYF. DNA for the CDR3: TGTGCCAGCAGTCCCGGACAGGGAAAGAATTACTACGAGCAGTACTTC.

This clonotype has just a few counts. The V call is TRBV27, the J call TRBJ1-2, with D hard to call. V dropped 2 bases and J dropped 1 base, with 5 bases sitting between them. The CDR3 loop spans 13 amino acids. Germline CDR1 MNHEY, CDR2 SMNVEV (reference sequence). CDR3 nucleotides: TGTGCCAGCAGTTTAACGATTAACTATGGCTACACCTTC. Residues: CASSLTINYGYTF.

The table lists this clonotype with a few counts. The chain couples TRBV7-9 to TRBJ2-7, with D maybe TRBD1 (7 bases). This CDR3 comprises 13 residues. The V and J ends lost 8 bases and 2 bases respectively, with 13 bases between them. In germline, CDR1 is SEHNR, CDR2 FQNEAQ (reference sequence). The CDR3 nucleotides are TGTGCCAGCGGAGGGACAGACCCCTACGAGCAGTACTTC. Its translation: CASGGTDPYEQYF.

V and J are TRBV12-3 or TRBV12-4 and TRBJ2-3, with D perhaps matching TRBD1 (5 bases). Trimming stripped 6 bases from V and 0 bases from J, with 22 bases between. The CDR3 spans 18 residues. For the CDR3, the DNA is TGTGCCAGCAGCATATCTCGGAGACAGTTGGGAAGCACAGATACGCAGTATTTT. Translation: CASSISRRQLGSTDTQYF.

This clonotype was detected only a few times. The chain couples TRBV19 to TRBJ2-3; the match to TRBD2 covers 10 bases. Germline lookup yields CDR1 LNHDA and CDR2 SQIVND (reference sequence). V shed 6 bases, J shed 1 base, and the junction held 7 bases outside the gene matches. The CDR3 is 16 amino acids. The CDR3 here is CASSVRTSGRTDTQYF. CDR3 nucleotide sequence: TGTGCCAGTAGCGTGAGGACTAGCGGACGCACAGATACGCAGTATTTT. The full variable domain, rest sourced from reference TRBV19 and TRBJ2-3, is DGGITQSPKYLFRKEGQNVTLSCEQNLNHDAMYWYRQDPGQGLRLIYYSQIVNDFQKGDIAEGYSVSREKKESFPLTVTSAQKNPTAFYLCASSVRTSGRTDTQYFGPGTRLTVL.

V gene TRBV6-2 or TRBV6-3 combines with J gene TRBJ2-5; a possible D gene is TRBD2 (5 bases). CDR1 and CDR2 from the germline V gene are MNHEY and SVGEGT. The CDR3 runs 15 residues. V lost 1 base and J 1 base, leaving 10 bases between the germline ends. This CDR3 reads CASSYLGSPQETQYF. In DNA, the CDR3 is TGTGCCAGCAGTTACTTAGGGAGCCCCCAAGAGACCCAGTACTTC.

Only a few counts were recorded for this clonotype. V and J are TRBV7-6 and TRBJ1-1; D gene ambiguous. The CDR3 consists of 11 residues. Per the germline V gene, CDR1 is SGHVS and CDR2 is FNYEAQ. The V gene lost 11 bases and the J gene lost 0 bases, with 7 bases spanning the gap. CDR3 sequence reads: CAGQMNTEAFF. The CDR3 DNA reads TGTGCCGGGCAGATGAACACTGAAGCTTTCTTT.

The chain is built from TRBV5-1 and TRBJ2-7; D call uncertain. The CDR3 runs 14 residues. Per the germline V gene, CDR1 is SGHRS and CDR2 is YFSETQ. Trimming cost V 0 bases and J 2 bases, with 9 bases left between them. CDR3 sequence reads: CASSLDRPAYEQYF. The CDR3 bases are TGCGCCAGCAGCTTGGATCGTCCAGCCTACGAGCAGTACTTC.

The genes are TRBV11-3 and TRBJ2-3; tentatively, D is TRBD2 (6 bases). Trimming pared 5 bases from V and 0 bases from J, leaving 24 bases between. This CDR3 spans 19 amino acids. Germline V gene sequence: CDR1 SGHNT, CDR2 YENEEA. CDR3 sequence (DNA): TGTGCCAGCAGCCCAGGAAGAATGGGGGGACCGTTTAGCACAGATACGCAGTATTTT. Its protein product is CASSPGRMGGPFSTDTQYF.

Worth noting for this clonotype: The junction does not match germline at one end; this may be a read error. The CDR3 nucleotides are TGTGCCAGCTCACGGGGACTAGCGGGGGTCTACGATGAGCAGTTCTTC. Its protein is CASSRGLAGVYDEQFF. The genes are TRBV18 and TRBJ2-1; TRBD2 agrees at 14 bases. CDR1 KGHSH and CDR2 LQKENI come from the germline V gene. The CDR3 loop spans 16 amino acids.

The CDR3 DNA reads TGTGCCAGCAGGGCCATAGCGGGGGGAAATGAGCAGTTCTTC. Its translation: CASRAIAGGNEQFF. The gene calls are TRBV6-1 and TRBJ2-1, with 10 bases matching TRBD2. The CDR3 is made up of 14 amino acids. Germline lookup yields CDR1 MNHNS and CDR2 SASEGT. V was pared by 6 bases and J by 7 bases, with 6 bases of the junction left unmatched.

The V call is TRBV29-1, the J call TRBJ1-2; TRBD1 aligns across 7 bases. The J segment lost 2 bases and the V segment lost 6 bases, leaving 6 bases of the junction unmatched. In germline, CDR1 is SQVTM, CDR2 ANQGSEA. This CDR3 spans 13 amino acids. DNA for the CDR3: TGCAGCGTCCGAATGACAGGGAACTATGGCTACACCTTC. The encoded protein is CSVRMTGNYGYTF.

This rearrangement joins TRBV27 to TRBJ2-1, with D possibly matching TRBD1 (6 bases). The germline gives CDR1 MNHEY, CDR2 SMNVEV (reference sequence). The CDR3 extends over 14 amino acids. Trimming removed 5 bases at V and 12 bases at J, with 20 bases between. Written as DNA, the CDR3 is TGTGCCAGCAGTGGGACATTCGGTCTAAGGTCGCAGTTCTTC. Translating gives CASSGTFGLRSQFF.

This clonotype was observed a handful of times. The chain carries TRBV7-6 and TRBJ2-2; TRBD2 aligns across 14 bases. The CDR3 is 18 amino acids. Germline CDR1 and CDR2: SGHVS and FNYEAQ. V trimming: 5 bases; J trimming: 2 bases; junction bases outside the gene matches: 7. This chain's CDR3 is CASSPRTSGGHNTGELFF. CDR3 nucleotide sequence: TGTGCCAGCAGCCCCCGGACTAGCGGGGGGCACAACACCGGGGAGCTGTTTTTT.

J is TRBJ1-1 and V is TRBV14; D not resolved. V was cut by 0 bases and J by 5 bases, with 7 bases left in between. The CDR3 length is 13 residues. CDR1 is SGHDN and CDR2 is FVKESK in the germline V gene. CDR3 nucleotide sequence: TGTGCCAGCAGCCAAGATTGGTGGACTGAAGCTTTCTTT. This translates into CASSQDWWTEAFF.

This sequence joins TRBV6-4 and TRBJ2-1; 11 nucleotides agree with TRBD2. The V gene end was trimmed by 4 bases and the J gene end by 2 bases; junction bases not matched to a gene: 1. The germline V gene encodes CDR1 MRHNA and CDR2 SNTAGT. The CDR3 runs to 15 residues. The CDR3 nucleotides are TGTGCCAGCAGTGTAGCGGGGGGGCCCTACAATGAGCAGTTCTTC. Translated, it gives CASSVAGGPYNEQFF.

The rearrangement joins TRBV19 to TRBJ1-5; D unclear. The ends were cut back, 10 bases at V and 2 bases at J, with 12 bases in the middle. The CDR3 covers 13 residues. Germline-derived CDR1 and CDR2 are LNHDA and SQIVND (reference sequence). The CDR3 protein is CATFQGGNQPQHF. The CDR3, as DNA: TGTGCCACCTTTCAAGGTGGCAATCAGCCCCAGCATTTT.

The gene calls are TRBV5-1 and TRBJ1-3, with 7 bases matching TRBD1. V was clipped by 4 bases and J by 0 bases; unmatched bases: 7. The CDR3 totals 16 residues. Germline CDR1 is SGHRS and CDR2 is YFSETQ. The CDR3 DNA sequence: TGCGCCAGCAGCGTAACGACAGGGAGCTCTGGAAACACCATATATTTT. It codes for CASSVTTGSSGNTIYF.

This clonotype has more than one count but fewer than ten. The CDR3 nucleotides read TGTGCCAGCAGCCCACGGGGGTTCTCCACAGAGAATCCTGAAGCTTTCTTT. Protein: CASSPRGFSTENPEAFF. The V and J genes are TRBV6-2 or TRBV6-3 and TRBJ1-1; TRBD1 is a possible D gene (5 bases). The germline V gene has CDR1 MNHEY and CDR2 SVGEGT. This CDR3 has 17 residues. With 6 bases removed from V and 6 bases from J, the gap between germline ends came to 26 bases.

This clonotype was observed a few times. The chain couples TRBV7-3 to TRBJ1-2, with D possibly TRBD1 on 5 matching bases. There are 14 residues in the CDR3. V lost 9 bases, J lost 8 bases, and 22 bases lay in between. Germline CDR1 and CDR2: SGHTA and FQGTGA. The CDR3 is CASSPAAGIKGYTF. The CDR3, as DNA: TGTGCCAGTTCCCCAGCGGCAGGGATAAAGGGCTACACCTTC.